The entry below gives a single T cell receptor (beta chain) sequence along with its context. CDR3 length: 13 residues. Per the germline V gene, CDR1 is SGHTA and CDR2 is FQGNSA. V lost 4 bases, J lost 4 bases, and 8 bases lay in between. The data originate from a study of blood T cell repertoires in COVID-19. Generated by immunoSEQ multiplex PCR, the TCRdb table keeps only in-frame clones and is missing some. The data contain more than 300,000 clones, roughly 90% of them singletons. V and J are TRBV7-2 and TRBJ1-5; D not certain. The clonotype was recovered from a woman aged 40 to 50 with COVID-19, enrolled during active disease. Sequencing was done on a sample of peripheral blood. The DNA of the CDR3 is TGTGCCAGCAGCTCGAGGACTAATCAGCCCCAGCATTTT. It yields the protein CASSSRTNQPQHF.